This T cell receptor beta chain is from a study of T cells in Graves' hyperthyroidism and ophthalmopathy. Template material for amplifying TCR beta CDR3 regions consisted of RNA transcripts. Researchers ran a first-round RT-PCR on the TCR CDR3 using the HTBI primer set. MiXCR, run by TCRdb on the multiplex PCR reads, gives a single entry per CDR3 protein. The table has about 270,000 distinct CDR3 sequences, 24% seen once; the top ten hold about a third. Duration under 3 months, a NOSPECS grade of at least 4, and a Clinical Activity Score of at least 3 characterized the ophthalmopathy patients. The authors obtained PBMCs from around 11 ml of fresh peripheral blood. This clonotype was detected many times. The antigen remains undetermined. Whole-study findings and limits: Most thyroid clonotypes with frequency above 0.001 were detected in blood.

This clonotype was obtained from a middle-aged woman with Graves' ophthalmopathy. Sequencing was done on a sample of blood.

CDR3 DNA sequence: TGCGCCAGCAGCGGCGGGACAGGGCTGAACACTGAAGCTTTCTTT. It specifies CASSGGTGLNTEAFF. The chain employs TRBV5-1 and TRBJ1-1, with 9 bases identical to TRBD1. J was trimmed by 0 bases and V by 4 bases; bases with no gene match: 4. The CDR3 has 15 residues. Germline CDR1 SGHRS, CDR2 YFSETQ.